This TCR beta chain derives from a study of radiotherapy plus CTLA-4 blockade in lung cancer. General study points: Interferon-beta and early blood T cell clone dynamics reportedly predicted response best. Once radiotherapy plus ipilimumab had been given, TCR clones derived from tumor expanded in blood.

This table comes from immunoSEQ multiplex PCR, and its TCRdb copy is limited to in-frame clones, with some not included. Of more than 65,000 clones in the sample, less than 90% were seen once. This clone was counted between two and nine times. What it recognizes is unknown. Germline V gene lookup returns CDR1 SGHTA and CDR2 FQGNSA. This CDR3 has 15 residues. Trimming took off 2 bases at V and 7 bases at J, with 18 bases between the two ends. Sequencing was performed on peripheral blood, taken from a patient treated with radiotherapy plus ipilimumab. J is TRBJ2-7 and V is TRBV7-2, with a possible D match to TRBD2 (6 bases). This TCR was sampled from a human donor with non-small cell lung cancer who had stable disease on radiotherapy plus ipilimumab. The CDR3 sequence is CASSLWLEGSREQYF. DNA of the CDR3: TGTGCCAGCAGCTTATGGTTGGAGGGAAGTAGAGAGCAGTACTTC.